The clone carrying this TCR beta chain was counted once. Antigen specificity is unknown. These data belong to a study of cytomegalovirus exposure and HLA in healthy donors. Study overall: The roughly 110 validation repertoires used the same platform as the approximately 700 first-cohort repertoires (as reported by a later analysis). General study results and limits: The classifier reportedly diagnosed cytomegalovirus status with high specificity and sensitivity.

This table comes from immunoSEQ multiplex PCR, and its TCRdb copy is limited to in-frame clones, with some not included. The table records over 150,000 clones, around 84% of them present only once. The CDR3 length is 15 residues. Trimming pared 0 bases from V and 8 bases from J, leaving 16 bases between. CDR1 is ENHRY and CDR2 is SYGVKD in the germline V gene. The TCR was taken from a human donor in good health. The rearrangement joins TRBV10-3 to TRBJ1-2, with D perhaps TRBD1 (5 bases). The specimen was PBMCs. CDR3 nucleotide sequence: TGTGCCATCAGTGAGTCGGGGCTGGCAACGGAGGGCTACACCTTC. Amino acids: CAISESGLATEGYTF.